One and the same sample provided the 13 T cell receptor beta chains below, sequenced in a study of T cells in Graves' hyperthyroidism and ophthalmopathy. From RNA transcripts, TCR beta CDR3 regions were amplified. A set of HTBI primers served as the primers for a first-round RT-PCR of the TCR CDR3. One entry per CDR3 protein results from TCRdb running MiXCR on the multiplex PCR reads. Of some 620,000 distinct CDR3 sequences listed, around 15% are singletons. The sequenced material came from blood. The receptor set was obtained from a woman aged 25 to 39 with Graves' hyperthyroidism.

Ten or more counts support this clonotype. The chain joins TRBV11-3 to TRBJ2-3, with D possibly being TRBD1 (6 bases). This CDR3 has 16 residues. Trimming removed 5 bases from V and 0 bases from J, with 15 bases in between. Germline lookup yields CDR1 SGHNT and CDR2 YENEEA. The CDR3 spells CASSILRDTSTDTQYF. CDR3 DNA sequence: TGTGCCAGCAGCATCCTTCGGGACACGAGCACAGATACGCAGTATTTT.

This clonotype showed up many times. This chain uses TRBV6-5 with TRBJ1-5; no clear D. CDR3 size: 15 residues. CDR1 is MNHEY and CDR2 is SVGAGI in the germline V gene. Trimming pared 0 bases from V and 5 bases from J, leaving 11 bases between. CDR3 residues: CASSYSGIQDQPQHF. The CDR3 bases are TGTGCCAGCAGTTACTCCGGGATCCAAGATCAGCCCCAGCATTTT.

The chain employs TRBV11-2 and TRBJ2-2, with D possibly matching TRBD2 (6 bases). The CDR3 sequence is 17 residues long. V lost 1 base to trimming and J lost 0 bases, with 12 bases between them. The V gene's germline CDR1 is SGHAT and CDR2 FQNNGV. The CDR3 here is CASSLVFGGSNTGELFF. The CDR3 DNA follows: TGTGCCAGCAGCTTAGTATTCGGGGGATCGAACACCGGGGAGCTGTTTTTT.

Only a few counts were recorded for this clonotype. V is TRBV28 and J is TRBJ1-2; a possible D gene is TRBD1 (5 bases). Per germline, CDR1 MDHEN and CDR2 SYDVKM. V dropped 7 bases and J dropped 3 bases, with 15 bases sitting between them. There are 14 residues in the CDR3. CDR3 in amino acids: CASTRAGQYYGYTF. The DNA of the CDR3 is TGTGCCAGCACCCGGGCCGGACAATACTATGGCTACACCTTC.

CDR3 DNA: TGCGCCAGCAGTTCAGACTATAATCAGCCCCAGCATTTT. Amino acids: CASSSDYNQPQHF. This chain connects TRBV5-1 to TRBJ1-5; D unresolved. The germline V gene encodes CDR1 SGHRS and CDR2 YFSETQ. V was shortened by 5 bases and J by 4 bases, with 10 bases between the two germline ends. The CDR3 loop spans 13 amino acids. The full variable domain, with the rest looked up from reference TRBV5-1 and TRBJ1-5, is KAGVTQTPRYLIKTRGQQVTLSCSPISGHRSVSWYQQTPGQGLQFLFEYFSETQRNKGNFPGRFSGRQFSNSRSEMNVSTLELGDSALYLCASSSDYNQPQHFGDGTRLSIL.

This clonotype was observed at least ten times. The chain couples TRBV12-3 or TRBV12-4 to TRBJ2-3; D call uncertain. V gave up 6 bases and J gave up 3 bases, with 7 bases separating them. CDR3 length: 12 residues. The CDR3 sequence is CASSFFTDTQYF. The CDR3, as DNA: TGTGCCAGCAGCTTTTTTACAGATACGCAGTATTTT.

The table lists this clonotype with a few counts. The CDR3 is CASSLDLGQPYGYTF. The CDR3 region has the DNA TGTGCCAGCAGTTTGGATTTAGGACAGCCTTATGGCTACACCTTC. This chain links TRBV12-3 or TRBV12-4 with TRBJ1-2; TRBD1 might be the D (6 bases). With 3 bases removed from V and 5 bases from J, the gap between germline ends came to 16 bases. CDR3 length equals 15 residues.

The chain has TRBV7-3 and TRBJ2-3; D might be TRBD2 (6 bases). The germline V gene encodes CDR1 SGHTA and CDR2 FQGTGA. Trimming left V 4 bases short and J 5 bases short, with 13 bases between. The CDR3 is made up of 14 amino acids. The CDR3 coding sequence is TGTGCCAGCAGCTGGACGGGGGAGCAAGATACGCAGTATTTT. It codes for CASSWTGEQDTQYF.

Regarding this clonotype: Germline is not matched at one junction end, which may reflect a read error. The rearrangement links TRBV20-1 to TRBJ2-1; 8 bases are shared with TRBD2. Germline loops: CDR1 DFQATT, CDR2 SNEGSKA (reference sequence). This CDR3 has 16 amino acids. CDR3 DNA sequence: TGCAGTGCTAGAGGTGGGCGGGGGGCCTCCCACAATGAGCAGTTCTTC. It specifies CSARGGRGASHNEQFF.

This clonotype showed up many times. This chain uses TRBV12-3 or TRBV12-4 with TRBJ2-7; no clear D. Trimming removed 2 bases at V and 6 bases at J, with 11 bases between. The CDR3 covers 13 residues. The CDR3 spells CASSLMASGEQYF. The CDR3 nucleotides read TGTGCCAGCAGTTTAATGGCATCGGGCGAGCAGTACTTC.

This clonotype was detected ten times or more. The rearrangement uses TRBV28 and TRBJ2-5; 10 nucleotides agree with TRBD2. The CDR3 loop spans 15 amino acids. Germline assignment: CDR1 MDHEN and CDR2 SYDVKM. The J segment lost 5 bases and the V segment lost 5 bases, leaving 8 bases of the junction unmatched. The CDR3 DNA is TGTGCCAGCAGTGATCCGGGACTAGCGAGGGAGACCCAGTACTTC. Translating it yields CASSDPGLARETQYF.

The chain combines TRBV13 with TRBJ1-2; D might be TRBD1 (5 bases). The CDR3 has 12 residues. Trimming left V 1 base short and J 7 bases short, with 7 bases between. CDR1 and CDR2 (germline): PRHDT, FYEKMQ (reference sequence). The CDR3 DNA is TGTGCCAGCAGCTTAGTTGGGACTGGCTACACCTTC. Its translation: CASSLVGTGYTF.

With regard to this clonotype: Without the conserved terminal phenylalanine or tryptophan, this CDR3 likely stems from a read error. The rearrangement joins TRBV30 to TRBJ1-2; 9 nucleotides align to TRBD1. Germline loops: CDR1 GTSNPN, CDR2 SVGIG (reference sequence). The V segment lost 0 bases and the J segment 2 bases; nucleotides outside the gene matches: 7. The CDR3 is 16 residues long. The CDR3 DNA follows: TGTGCCTGGAGTGTATTCGGGACAGGGCGGAACTATGGCTACACCCTC. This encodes CAWSVFGTGRNYGYTL.